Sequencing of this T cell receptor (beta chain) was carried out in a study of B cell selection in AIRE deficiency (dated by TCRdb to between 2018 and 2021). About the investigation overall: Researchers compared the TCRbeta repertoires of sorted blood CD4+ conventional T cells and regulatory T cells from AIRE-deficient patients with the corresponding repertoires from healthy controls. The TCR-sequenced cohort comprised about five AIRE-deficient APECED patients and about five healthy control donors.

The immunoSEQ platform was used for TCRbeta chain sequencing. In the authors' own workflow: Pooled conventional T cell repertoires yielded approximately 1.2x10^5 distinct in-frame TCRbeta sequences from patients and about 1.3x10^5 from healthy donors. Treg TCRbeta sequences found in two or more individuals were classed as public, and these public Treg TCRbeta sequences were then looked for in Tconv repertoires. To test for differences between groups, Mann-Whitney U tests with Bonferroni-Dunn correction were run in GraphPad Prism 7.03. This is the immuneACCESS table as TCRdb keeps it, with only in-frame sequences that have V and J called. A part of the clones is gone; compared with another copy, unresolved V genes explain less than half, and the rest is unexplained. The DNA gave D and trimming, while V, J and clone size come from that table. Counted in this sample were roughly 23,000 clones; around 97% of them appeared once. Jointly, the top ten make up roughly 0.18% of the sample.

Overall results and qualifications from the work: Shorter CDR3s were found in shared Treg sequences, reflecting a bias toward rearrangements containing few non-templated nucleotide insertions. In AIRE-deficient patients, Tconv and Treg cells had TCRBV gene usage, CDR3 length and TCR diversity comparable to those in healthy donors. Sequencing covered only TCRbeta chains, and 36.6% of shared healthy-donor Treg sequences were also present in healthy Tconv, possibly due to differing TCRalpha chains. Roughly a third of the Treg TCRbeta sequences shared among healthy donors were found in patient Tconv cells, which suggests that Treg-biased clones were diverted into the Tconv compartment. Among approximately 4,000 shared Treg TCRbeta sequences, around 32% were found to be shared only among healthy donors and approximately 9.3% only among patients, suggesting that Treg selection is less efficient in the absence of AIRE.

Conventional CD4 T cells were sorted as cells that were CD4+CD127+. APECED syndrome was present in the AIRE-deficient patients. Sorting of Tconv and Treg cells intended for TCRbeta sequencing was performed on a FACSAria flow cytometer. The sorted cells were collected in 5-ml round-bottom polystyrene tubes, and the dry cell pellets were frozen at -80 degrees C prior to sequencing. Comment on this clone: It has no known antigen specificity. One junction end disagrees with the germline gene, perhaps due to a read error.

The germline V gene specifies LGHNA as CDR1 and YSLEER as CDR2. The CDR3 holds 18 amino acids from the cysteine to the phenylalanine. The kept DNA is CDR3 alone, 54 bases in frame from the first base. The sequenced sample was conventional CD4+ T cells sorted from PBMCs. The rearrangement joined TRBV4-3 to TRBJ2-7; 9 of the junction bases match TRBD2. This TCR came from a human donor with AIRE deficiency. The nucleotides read TGCGCCAGCAGCCAAGACCGCGCGGGAGGGCCCATTTCCTCCGAGCAGTACTTC. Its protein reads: CASSQDRAGGPISSEQYF.